This T cell receptor beta chain stems from a study of identical twins. Findings and caveats of the study: Sequences that were beta out-of-frame showed weaker excess twin sharing. Models came in too low on out-of-frame TCR alpha sharing in monozygotic twins.

This clonotype was seen more than once but under ten times. Its antigen is not identified. V lost 6 bases and J lost 5, with 19 bases in between. The CDR3 contains 14 residues. CDR1 and CDR2 (germline): SQVTM, ANQGSEA. A universal primer site came from template switching; cDNA carried unique molecular identifiers. In TCRdb, the 5' RACE reads were re-called with MiXCR into one record per CDR3 protein. The table lists around 550,000 distinct CDR3 sequences, 13% to 15% of them singletons. The sample was also linked to a second study, of yellow fever vaccine responses in identical twins.

This receptor was taken from a woman under 30 in good health. The V and J genes are TRBV29-1 and TRBJ2-5, with D perhaps TRBD1 or TRBD2 (5 bases each). Sequences were obtained from CD4+ T cells sorted from blood. CDR3 in DNA: TGCAGCGTAGGCTCTTCACCGGGGCCCGAGACCCAGTACTTC. Its translation: CSVGSSPGPETQYF. Variable domain in full (rest from reference TRBV29-1 and TRBJ2-5): SAVISQKPSRDICQRGTSLTIQCQVDSQVTMMFWYRQQPGQSLTLIATANQGSEATYESGFVIDKFPISRPNLTFSTLTVSNMSPEDSSIYLCSVGSSPGPETQYFGPGTRLLVL.